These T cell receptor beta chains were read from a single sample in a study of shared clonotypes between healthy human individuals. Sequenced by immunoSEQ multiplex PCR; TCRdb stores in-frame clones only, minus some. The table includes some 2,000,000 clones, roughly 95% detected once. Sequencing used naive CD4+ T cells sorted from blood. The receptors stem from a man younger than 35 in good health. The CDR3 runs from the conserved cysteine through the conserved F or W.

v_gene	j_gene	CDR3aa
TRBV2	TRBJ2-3	CASRRAGGTDTQYF
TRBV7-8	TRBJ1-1	CASSNRGTEAFF
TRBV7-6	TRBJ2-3	CASSSESIGTDTQYF
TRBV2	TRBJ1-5	CASAGQNSNQPQHF
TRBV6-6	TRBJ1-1	CASSRQGRKDTEAFF
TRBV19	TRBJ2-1	CATYSLAGGEQFF
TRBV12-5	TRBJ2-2	CASGLVWPSGRSNTGELFF
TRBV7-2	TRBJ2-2	CASSFSGTGELFF
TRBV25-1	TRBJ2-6	CACAGAGANVLTF
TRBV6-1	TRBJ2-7	CASSEQPGQGYEQYF
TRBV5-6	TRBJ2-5	CASSLIGQGAQETQYF
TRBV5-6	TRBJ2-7	CASSLNRASYEQYF
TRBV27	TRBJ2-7	CASSLVAGKVYEQYF
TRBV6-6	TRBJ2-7	CASSYGQGASYEQYF
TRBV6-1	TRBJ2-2	CASSERGPWDTGELFF
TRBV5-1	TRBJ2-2	CASSSGTDTGELFF
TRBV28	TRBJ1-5	CASSLSSSVGRGGHF
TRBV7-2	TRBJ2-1	CASSLVGQGAYNEQFF
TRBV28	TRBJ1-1	CASSLIHDTEAFF
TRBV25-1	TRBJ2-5	CASGGRGGAKAETQYF
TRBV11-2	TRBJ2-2	CASSLGRSTGELFF
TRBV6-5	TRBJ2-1	CASSPTKGHNEQFF
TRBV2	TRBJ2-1	CASSERGQGSYNEQFF
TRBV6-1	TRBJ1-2	CASSEVRAPNYGYTF
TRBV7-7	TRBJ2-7	CASSLGPSRSYEQYF
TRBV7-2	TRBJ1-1	CASSFPGQRKGYTEAFF
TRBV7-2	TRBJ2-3	CASSLRLGGGTDTQYF
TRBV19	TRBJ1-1	CASKEPGRMNTEAFF
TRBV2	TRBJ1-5	CASSDRRQGSYF
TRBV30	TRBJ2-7	CAWSVLLGYEQYF
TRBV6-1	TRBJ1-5	CASSEAGGKDQPQHF
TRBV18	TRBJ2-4	CASSPRVGDGPAKNIQYF
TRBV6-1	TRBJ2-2	CASSDRVTGELFF
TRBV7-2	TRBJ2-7	CASSPQDRAYEQYF
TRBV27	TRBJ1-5	CASRDGRGLGGNQPQHF
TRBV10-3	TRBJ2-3	CAISETGTSITDTQYF
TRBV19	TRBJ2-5	CASSNPGQGGNTQYF
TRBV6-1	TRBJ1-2	CASRQGSPYGYTF
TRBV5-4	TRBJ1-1	CASSLAGQGNTEAFF
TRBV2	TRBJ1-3	CASSDRSGNTIYF
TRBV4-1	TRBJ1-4	CASSQERQGTEKLFF